What follows are 14 T cell receptor beta chains derived from one specimen sequenced in a study of blood T cell repertoires in COVID-19 (dated by TCRdb to between 2020 and 2021). The library was generated by the immunoSEQ multiplex PCR assay. Held by TCRdb, this immuneACCESS table contains in-frame sequences only and omits some clones. Under half of the omission traces to an unresolved V gene where checked; the cause of the rest is unknown. The sample table shows over 60,000 clones, and over 75% are seen once. The ten largest account for roughly a tenth of the sample. Input material: peripheral blood. The receptors here all came from a man between 65 and 79 years old with active or convalescent COVID-19.

The J gene is TRBJ1-4, the V gene TRBV28; 8 bases line up with TRBD1. The J segment lost 5 bases and the V segment lost 6 bases, leaving 8 bases of the junction unmatched. Germline CDR1 and CDR2: MDHEN and SYDVKM. CDR3 length equals 15 residues. As DNA, the CDR3 is TGTGCCAGCAGGTTAGACAGGGGACGAAATGAAAAACTGTTTTTT. Translating it yields CASRLDRGRNEKLFF.

The chain has TRBV12-3 or TRBV12-4 and TRBJ2-2; D uncertain. Trimming removed 7 bases at V and 7 bases at J, with 7 bases between. This CDR3 contains 11 residues. The CDR3 sequence: CASTRIGELFF. DNA of the CDR3: TGTGCCAGCACCAGAATCGGGGAGCTGTTTTTT.

The rearrangement links TRBV10-3 to TRBJ2-6, with TRBD1 identical over 7 bases. Germline V CDR1 and CDR2: ENHRY, SYGVKD. V gave up 2 bases and J gave up 2 bases; unmatched junction bases: 3. CDR3 length: 16 residues. CDR3 nucleotides: TGTGCCATCAGTGAGGGTGACAGGGCTGGGGCCAACGTCCTGACTTTC. This codes for CAISEGDRAGANVLTF.

The gene calls are TRBV7-9 and TRBJ2-1; 10 bases align to TRBD2. Trimming at V came to 0 bases and at J to 6 bases, leaving 5 bases not matched to a gene. Germline lookup yields CDR1 SEHNR and CDR2 FQNEAQ (reference sequence). This CDR3 contains 16 residues. The chain's CDR3 is CASSLAGTSAGNEQFF. For the CDR3, the DNA is TGTGCCAGCAGCTTAGCTGGGACTAGCGCTGGCAATGAGCAGTTCTTC.

The chain couples TRBV5-4 to TRBJ2-7; TRBD1 might be the D (6 bases). Trimming left V 4 bases short and J 4 bases short, with 18 bases between. The CDR3 totals 15 residues. Germline V gene sequence: CDR1 SGHNT, CDR2 YYREEE (reference sequence). The CDR3 here is CASSTPGVDRYEQYF. The CDR3 nucleotides read TGTGCCAGCAGCACTCCCGGGGTCGACAGGTACGAGCAGTACTTC.

V usage is TRBV30 and J usage is TRBJ1-1; 8 nucleotides match TRBD1. CDR3 length: 14 residues. The V gene's germline CDR1 is GTSNPN and CDR2 SVGIG (reference sequence). V was clipped by 7 bases and J by 3 bases; unmatched bases: 10. The CDR3 DNA reads TGTGCCTTAGGCTTGACAGGGGTCGACACTGAAGCTTTCTTT. It translates to CALGLTGVDTEAFF.

The J gene is TRBJ1-1, the V gene TRBV19; D may be TRBD1 (6 bases). Trimming removed 1 base from V and 8 bases from J, with 14 bases in between. CDR3 size: 14 residues. CDR1 is LNHDA and CDR2 is SQIVND in the germline V gene (reference sequence). The CDR3 DNA is TGTGCCAGTAGTATAGTCGGGGGGGCTGTAGAAGCTTTCTTT. This translates into CASSIVGGAVEAFF.

The V gene is TRBV4-2, the J gene TRBJ2-1, with 7 bases identical to TRBD2. The CDR3 is made up of 16 amino acids. Germline V gene sequence: CDR1 LGHNA, CDR2 YNFKEQ. J lost 3 bases, V lost 1 base, and 6 bases had no gene match. CDR3 in amino acids: CASSQVAGVIYNEQFF. The CDR3, as DNA: TGTGCCAGCAGCCAAGTTGCGGGAGTTATCTACAATGAGCAGTTCTTC.

The rearrangement joins TRBV7-3 to TRBJ2-2; the D is unclear. Germline V CDR1 and CDR2: SGHTA, FQGTGA. This CDR3 is built from 17 residues. The V end lost 3 bases, the J end lost 4 bases, and 18 bases lay between the germline ends. CDR3 residues: CASSFLGSPHRTGELFF. The DNA of the CDR3 is TGTGCCAGCAGCTTCCTGGGTAGCCCCCATCGCACCGGGGAGCTGTTTTTT.

The V and J genes are TRBV11-1 and TRBJ2-7, with D possibly matching TRBD2 (5 bases). The V gene lost 4 bases and the J gene lost 1 base, with 11 bases spanning the gap. Germline lookup yields CDR1 SGHAT and CDR2 FQDESV (reference sequence). The CDR3 is 14 amino acids. CDR3 region: CASSSLGRSYEQYF. The CDR3 nucleotides read TGTGCCAGCAGCTCTCTGGGGAGATCCTACGAGCAGTACTTC.

The chain couples TRBV2 to TRBJ2-3, with TRBD1 identical over 9 bases. The CDR3 has 15 residues. The V and J ends lost 6 bases and 0 bases, in that order; junction bases with no gene match: 4. Germline V CDR1 and CDR2: SNHLY, FYNNEI. The CDR3 DNA reads as TGTGCCAGCAGCCCCGGGACAGGGAGCACAGATACGCAGTATTTT. Translation: CASSPGTGSTDTQYF.

This chain uses TRBV6-5 with TRBJ1-1; no firm D call. Trimming cost V 8 bases and J 0 bases, with 10 bases left between them. This CDR3 contains 13 residues. Per the germline V gene, CDR1 is MNHEY and CDR2 is SVGAGI. The CDR3 DNA follows: TGTGCCAGCTCACGACACTTGAACACTGAAGCTTTCTTT. This sequence encodes CASSRHLNTEAFF.

The chain uses TRBV6-6 and TRBJ1-1; D gene uncertain. Trimming stripped 3 bases from V and 7 bases from J, with 3 bases between. CDR1 and CDR2 from the germline V gene are MNHNY and SVGAGI (reference sequence). The CDR3 totals 10 residues. This chain's CDR3 is CASSYLEAFF. The DNA for the CDR3 is TGTGCCAGCAGTTATCTTGAAGCTTTCTTT.

This clone was detected once. The V and J genes are TRBV27 and TRBJ1-5; unclear D gene. Germline V gives CDR1 MNHEY, CDR2 SMNVEV (reference sequence). This CDR3 region has 13 residues. V was trimmed by 8 bases and J by 14 bases, leaving 22 bases between them. CDR3: CASRSSGSELKHF. CDR3 sequence (DNA): TGTGCCAGCCGATCGAGTGGTTCCGAACTAAAGCATTTT.